This paragraph covers one TCR beta chain sequence. What it recognizes is unknown. There are 15 residues in the CDR3. CDR1 and CDR2 (germline): MNHEY, SMNVEV (reference sequence). These data originate in a study of post-analysis software for immune sequencing data. On the study more broadly: Disease trajectories encompassed relapsing-remitting, secondary progressive and progressive-relapsing multiple sclerosis.

Study-wide points: F measure clustering grouped samples strongly by preparation batch. TRBV5-6, TRBV5-1 and TRBV20-1 were among four or five TRBV segments more frequent in patients than controls. Multiple sclerosis patients had significantly lower normalized Chao1 diversity than controls.

The authors incorporated unique molecular identifiers into the TCR beta cDNA libraries. TCRdb reprocessed the PCR reads via MiXCR and lists one record per CDR3 protein. Of 600,000 to 700,000 distinct CDR3 sequences detected, approximately 60% appear once; the ten largest clones hold 11%. The clonotype comes from a girl aged 2-10 years with multiple sclerosis. The V call is TRBV27, the J call TRBJ2-4; possibly TRBD1 for D (6 bases). The J call is in doubt because the DNA end fits TRBJ2-5 better. Sequenced sample: blood. As DNA, the CDR3 is TGTGCCAGCAGTCCCGGGACATCTCGGATGGAGACCCAGTACTTC. This gives the protein CASSPGTSRMETQYF.